The 10 T cell receptor beta chains below were found in one sample sequenced in a study of blood T cells in healthy people across ages. Through a sample-barcoded 5' primer and a J-beta primer mix, a second PCR was run for about 6 to 11 cycles. TCRdb re-analysed the 5' RACE reads in MiXCR, keeping a single row per CDR3 protein. Of 650,000 to 700,000 distinct CDR3 sequences in the sample, about 50% were seen once. Sequencing used blood. The receptors stem from a woman aged 80 or over in good health.

V and J are TRBV15 and TRBJ2-7, with D possibly TRBD2 on 6 matching bases. The V end lost 1 base, the J end lost 7 bases, and 20 bases lay between the germline ends. CDR3 length: 16 amino acids. The germline CDR1 and CDR2 sequences are LNHNV and YYDKDF (reference sequence). The CDR3 DNA reads TGTGCCACCAGCAGAGGCCCCCCGGGAGAGTCAACAGAGCAGTACTTC. Translated: CATSRGPPGESTEQYF. The full variable domain, rest sourced from reference TRBV15 and TRBJ2-7, is DAMVIQNPRYQVTQFGKPVTLSCSQTLNHNVMYWYQQKSSQAPKLLFHYYDKDFNNEADTPDNFQSRRPNTSFCFLDIRSPGLGDTAMYLCATSRGPPGESTEQYFGPGTRLTVT.

There are many counts of this clonotype. This chain uses TRBV5-1 with TRBJ2-3; D remains ambiguous. Germline loops: CDR1 SGHRS, CDR2 YFSETQ. CDR3 length equals 15 residues. Trimming took 0 bases from V and 2 from J, leaving 10 bases between them. CDR3 DNA: TGCGCCAGCAGCTTGGAGACTCCCTTCACAGATACGCAGTATTTT. This sequence encodes CASSLETPFTDTQYF.

This clonotype turned up a few times. The rearrangement links TRBV5-1 to TRBJ1-1; D perhaps matches TRBD1 (5 bases). There are 14 residues in the CDR3. In germline, CDR1 is SGHRS, CDR2 YFSETQ. The V and J ends lost 2 bases and 0 bases respectively, with 8 bases between them. DNA of the CDR3: TGCGCCAGCAGCTTCACAGGATTGAACACTGAAGCTTTCTTT. Translated: CASSFTGLNTEAFF.

This clonotype was seen only a few times. The chain employs TRBV9 and TRBJ2-1; D unclear. Gene TRBJ2-7 matches the end of the DNA better, so the J call may be wrong. The CDR3 is 14 amino acids. CDR1 SGDLS and CDR2 YYNGEE come from the germline V gene. CDR3 in amino acids: CASSVDSVNNEQYF. The CDR3 nucleotides read TGTGCCAGCAGCGTAGATAGTGTTAACAATGAGCAGTACTTC.

The V gene is TRBV2, the J gene TRBJ1-5, with D perhaps matching TRBD1 (5 bases). Deletions cut 4 bases from V and 0 bases from J, with 13 bases between. The germline CDR1 and CDR2 sequences are SNHLY and FYNNEI. This CDR3 region has 16 residues. CDR3 in DNA: TGTGCCAGCAGTGTGGAGTGGGGGGATAGCAATCAGCCCCAGCATTTT. Translated: CASSVEWGDSNQPQHF.

The table lists this clonotype with a few counts. This chain links TRBV6-6 with TRBJ1-2; weak D call: TRBD1 (5 bases). The CDR3 runs 15 residues. The germline V gene encodes CDR1 MNHNY and CDR2 SVGAGI (reference sequence). V lost 5 bases to trimming and J lost 4 bases, with 17 bases between them. The CDR3 loop reads CASSPRELSVYGYTF. Written as DNA, the CDR3 is TGTGCCAGCAGTCCCAGGGAGCTCTCGGTCTATGGCTACACCTTC.

This clonotype was detected ten times or more. The chain employs TRBV11-2 and TRBJ2-1; no firm D call. This CDR3 has 11 amino acids. Germline assignment: CDR1 SGHAT and CDR2 FQNNGV. CDR3 protein: CATSWGNEQFF. CDR3 nucleotides: TGTGCGACCAGCTGGGGCAATGAGCAGTTCTTC. The full variable domain, in which reference TRBV11-2 and TRBJ2-1 provide the parts outside the CDR3, is EAGVAQSPRYKIIEKRQSVAFWCNPISGHATLYWYQQILGQGPKLLIQFQNNGVVDDSQLPKDRFSAERLKGVDSTLKIQPAKLEDSAVYLCATSWGNEQFFGPGTRLTVL.

The J gene is TRBJ2-7, the V gene TRBV10-3; TRBD2 is a possible D gene (6 bases). Germline-derived CDR1 and CDR2 are ENHRY and SYGVKD. The germline V and J ends were trimmed by 2 bases and 7 bases, with 21 bases remaining between them. This CDR3 comprises 16 residues. As DNA, the CDR3 is TGTGCCATCAGTGAGAGAGGTAGTCTAGCGAGCAATGAGCAGTACTTC. It encodes CAISERGSLASNEQYF.

This clonotype was counted a single time. Possible read error: a much larger clone is one base away. This sequence joins TRBV9 and TRBJ2-7; maybe TRBD1 (6 bases). The CDR3 runs to 15 residues. The V gene lost 4 bases and the J gene lost 3 bases, with 17 bases spanning the gap. Germline loops: CDR1 SGDLS, CDR2 YYNGEE. The DNA for the CDR3 is TGTGCCAGCAGCTCGCGAGGGGGTCAGGGCTACGAGCAGTACTTC. The encoded protein is CASSSRGGQGYEQYF. The full variable domain, its missing parts supplied by reference TRBV9 and TRBJ2-7, is DSGVTQTPKHLITATGQRVTLRCSPRSGDLSVYWYQQSLDQGLQFLIQYYNGEERAKGNILERFSAQQFPDLHSELNLSSLELGDSALYFCASSSRGGQGYEQYFGPGTRLTVT.

The table lists this clonotype with many counts. V is TRBV12-3 or TRBV12-4 and J is TRBJ1-2, with unresolved D. This CDR3 has 11 amino acids. The V and J ends lost 3 bases and 13 bases respectively, with 12 bases between them. CDR3 sequence (DNA): TGTGCCAGCAGTTTCGGGTCCTCTATCACCTTC. This sequence encodes CASSFGSSITF.